This entry lists 24 T cell receptor beta chains sequenced from one sample in a study of blood T cells in healthy people across ages. PCR was performed a second time for about 7 to 11 cycles using a sample-barcoded 5' primer and a J-beta primer mix. Via MiXCR, TCRdb re-called the 5' RACE reads, giving one row per CDR3 protein. Counted here are 800,000 to 950,000 distinct CDR3 sequences, 36% occurring once; the ten biggest clones make up over 10%. Specimen: blood. The receptor set was obtained from a man aged 18 to 30 in good health.

Remarks on this clonotype: One base away lies a much larger clone, so this may be a sequencing read error. This chain joins TRBV7-2 and TRBJ2-3; D is possibly TRBD1 or TRBD2 (6 bases each). The CDR3 extends over 18 amino acids. Trimming removed 5 bases at V and 6 bases at J, with 27 bases between. CDR1 and CDR2 from the germline V gene are SGHTA and FQGNSA. CDR3 sequence reads: CASSQGWRGPPSMDTQYF. CDR3 nucleotide sequence: TGTGCCAGCAGCCAGGGGTGGCGGGGTCCCCCTTCAATGGATACGCAGTATTTT. Full variable domain (rest looked up from reference TRBV7-2 and TRBJ2-3): GAGVSQSPSNKVTEKGKDVELRCDPISGHTALYWYRQSLGQGLEFLIYFQGNSAPDKSGLPSDRFSAERTGGSVSTLTIQRTQQEDSAVYLCASSQGWRGPPSMDTQYFGPGTRLTVL.

The rearrangement joins TRBV28 to TRBJ1-1; no firm D call. V lost 7 bases and J lost 7, with 19 bases in between. CDR1 is MDHEN and CDR2 is SYDVKM in the germline V gene. The CDR3 is 14 amino acids. The CDR3 region is CASITLEGVNEAFF. Written as DNA, the CDR3 is TGTGCCAGCATCACCCTGGAGGGAGTAAATGAAGCTTTCTTT.

This clonotype has more than one count but fewer than ten. This chain connects TRBV21-1 to TRBJ2-7. TRBV21-1 is flagged as a pseudogene. The CDR3 consists of 13 residues. DNA for the CDR3: TGTGCCAGCAGCGATCGTATGGCCTACGAGCAGTACTTC. Translated, it gives CASSDRMAYEQYF.

This clonotype was found a few times. The rearrangement links TRBV6-2 or TRBV6-3 to TRBJ1-5, with D uncertain. Trimming cost V 6 bases and J 3 bases, with 15 bases left between them. The CDR3 sequence is 15 residues long. In germline, CDR1 is MNHEY, CDR2 SVGEGT. CDR3 in DNA: TGTGCCAGCAGGATTTCCGCGGGGTACAATCAGCCCCAGCATTTT. Translated: CASRISAGYNQPQHF.

Concerning this clonotype itself: A read error may account for a junction end that differs from germline. The chain carries TRBV5-5 and TRBJ1-2; no clear D gene. Germline V lookup: CDR1 SGHKS, CDR2 YYEKEE (reference sequence). This CDR3 has 18 amino acids. In nucleotides, the CDR3 is TGTGCCAGCAGGGTGAGGTTTCCGGCCGTCCCACCTAACTATGGCTGCACCTTC. Protein: CASRVRFPAVPPNYGCTF.

The chain recombines TRBV4-3 with TRBJ2-3; the match to TRBD1 covers 8 bases. The V and J ends lost 1 base and 4 bases, in that order; junction bases with no gene match: 10. CDR1 is LGHNA and CDR2 is YSLEER in the germline V gene. This CDR3 is built from 17 residues. As DNA, the CDR3 is TGCGCCAGCAGCCAAGGCCCGGGACAGGCTCCGTCAGATACGCAGTATTTT. This codes for CASSQGPGQAPSDTQYF.

This clonotype occurred a few times. The V gene is TRBV6-5, the J gene TRBJ1-2; D might be TRBD1 (6 bases). The V gene lost 4 bases and the J gene lost 4 bases, with 16 bases spanning the gap. Per germline, CDR1 MNHEY and CDR2 SVGAGI. This CDR3 has 15 amino acids. In nucleotides, the CDR3 is TGTGCCAGCAGTTCGTCAGGGGTGGGGGCCTATGGCTACACCTTC. Translation: CASSSSGVGAYGYTF.

In this sample, this clonotype turned up a few times. This chain links TRBV7-9 with TRBJ2-7, with D maybe TRBD2 (6 bases). V was clipped by 10 bases and J by 3 bases, with 16 bases between them. This CDR3 contains 13 residues. The germline CDR1 and CDR2 sequences are SEHNR and FQNEAQ (reference sequence). In DNA, the CDR3 is TGTGCCACCGCCCCCGGGAGCAACTACGAGCAGTACTTC. Translated, it gives CATAPGSNYEQYF.

This clonotype was detected ten times or more. The CDR3 bases are TGTGCCAGCAGCCAAAGCGGGGCAGGCACAGATACGCAGTATTTT. Protein: CASSQSGAGTDTQYF. The chain employs TRBV7-9 and TRBJ2-3; 7 nucleotides align to TRBD2. The CDR3 has 15 residues. CDR1 and CDR2 from the germline V gene are SEHNR and FQNEAQ (reference sequence). Trimming removed 5 bases from V and 1 base from J; junction bases left unmatched: 6.

This clonotype showed up just a few times. J is TRBJ1-6 and V is TRBV20-1, with D unresolved. V dropped 4 bases and J dropped 6 bases, with 7 bases sitting between them. The germline V gene has CDR1 DFQATT and CDR2 SNEGSKA (reference sequence). This CDR3 region has 12 residues. Here the CDR3 DNA reads TGCAGTGCTACACAAAGTAATTCACCCCTCCACTTT. Its translation: CSATQSNSPLHF.

V gene TRBV10-3 combines with J gene TRBJ1-6; D might be TRBD1 (5 bases). The CDR3 has 14 amino acids. With 4 bases removed from V and 5 bases from J, the gap between germline ends came to 9 bases. Germline CDR1 and CDR2: ENHRY and SYGVKD. DNA for the CDR3: TGTGCCATCAGTGGAGACAGTGATAATTCACCCCTCCACTTT. Residues: CAISGDSDNSPLHF.

The table lists this clonotype with a few counts. This chain links TRBV7-2 with TRBJ1-5; D call uncertain. The V gene's germline CDR1 is SGHTA and CDR2 FQGNSA. V gave up 2 bases and J gave up 7 bases, with 6 bases separating them. CDR3 length: 12 amino acids. The CDR3 reads CASSLIRQPQHF. CDR3 DNA sequence: TGTGCCAGCAGCTTAATCAGGCAGCCCCAGCATTTT.

This clonotype was observed at least ten times. This chain joins TRBV10-3 and TRBJ2-7; 7 bases align to TRBD1. Germline CDR1 reads ENHRY; CDR2 reads SYGVKD. The V segment lost 6 bases and the J segment 1 base; nucleotides outside the gene matches: 12. This CDR3 spans 16 amino acids. The CDR3 DNA follows: TGTGCCATCAGACGTTACCGGGACAGCGAATCCTACGAGCAGTACTTC. Its protein product is CAIRRYRDSESYEQYF.

Regarding this clonotype: A much larger clone differs from this one at a single base, so this may be a read error. V is TRBV27 and J is TRBJ2-1; 7 nucleotides line up with TRBD1. Losses at the gene ends were 3 bases for V and 7 bases for J; bases not matched to a gene: 9. Germline V gene sequence: CDR1 MNHEY, CDR2 SMNVEV (reference sequence). The CDR3 length is 15 residues. CDR3 region: CASSFERGRRNEQFF. The CDR3 bases are TGTGCCAGCAGTTTTGAAAGGGGGCGTCGGAATGAGCAGTTCTTC.

In this sample, this clonotype turned up a few times. The V and J genes are TRBV12-3 or TRBV12-4 and TRBJ1-2, with D possibly being TRBD1 (5 bases). The germline V and J ends were trimmed by 5 bases and 4 bases, with 11 bases remaining between them. The CDR3 is made up of 13 amino acids. The CDR3 DNA follows: TGTGCCAGCAGTCCACAGGTACGCTATGGCTACACCTTC. It yields the protein CASSPQVRYGYTF.

The V and J genes are TRBV28 and TRBJ1-4; 8 bases are a match to TRBD1. This CDR3 is 13 amino acids long. Germline assignment: CDR1 MDHEN and CDR2 SYDVKM. V lost 11 bases, J lost 5 bases, and 7 bases stayed unmatched. This chain's CDR3 is CAGTRDRNEKLFF. CDR3 nucleotide sequence: TGTGCCGGCACCCGGGACAGGAATGAAAAACTGTTTTTT.

This clonotype was recorded a few times. The chain has TRBV4-3 and TRBJ2-5; possibly TRBD2 for D (5 bases). The CDR3 spans 15 residues. Germline CDR1 and CDR2: LGHNA and YSLEER. The V end lost 1 base, the J end lost 11 bases, and 20 bases lay between the germline ends. This CDR3 is CASSQGPSLAHEQYF. Here the CDR3 DNA reads TGCGCCAGCAGCCAAGGACCCTCCCTAGCTCATGAGCAGTACTTC.

On this clonotype: One junction end disagrees with the germline gene, perhaps due to a read error. This rearrangement joins TRBV6-5 to TRBJ2-3; 9 bases agree with TRBD2. This CDR3 has 16 residues. Germline CDR1 is MNHEY and CDR2 is SVGAGI. Here the CDR3 DNA reads TGTGCCAGCGGTTACGGGAGCGGGGGGTTCGCAGATACGCAGTATTTT. Amino acids: CASGYGSGGFADTQYF.

Ten or more counts support this clonotype. This chain links TRBV29-1 with TRBJ2-7; D possibly corresponds to TRBD2 (6 bases). Germline V gene data show CDR1 as SQVTM and CDR2 as ANQGSEA. The CDR3 is 13 amino acids. Trimming stripped 3 bases from V and 4 bases from J, with 13 bases between. In DNA form, the CDR3 reads TGCAGCGTTGATGGGGGGAAGGGGTACGAGCAGTACTTC. Translation: CSVDGGKGYEQYF.

As for this clonotype: With a much larger clone just one base away, this may be a read error. The chain is built from TRBV12-3 or TRBV12-4 and TRBJ2-1; 10 bases are shared with TRBD2. Gene TRBJ2-7 matches the end of the DNA better, so the J call may be wrong. CDR3 length: 17 amino acids. CDR3 sequence: CASSSSNSGGFYNEQYF. CDR3 DNA sequence: TGTGCCAGCAGTTCCTCCAATAGCGGGGGGTTCTACAATGAGCAGTACTTC.

This clonotype occurred once. V gene TRBV20-1 combines with J gene TRBJ2-7; D possibly matches TRBD1 or TRBD2 (5 bases each). CDR3 length: 14 amino acids. Germline CDR1 reads DFQATT; CDR2 reads SNEGSKA (reference sequence). The germline V and J ends were trimmed by 0 bases and 2 bases, with 11 bases remaining between them. The CDR3 loop reads CSARDRGNAYEQYF. CDR3 sequence (DNA): TGCAGTGCTAGAGATCGGGGCAACGCCTACGAGCAGTACTTC.

This clonotype was recorded at least ten times. The chain combines TRBV29-1 with TRBJ1-1; D not resolved. CDR3 length equals 11 residues. The germline gives CDR1 SQVTM, CDR2 ANQGSEA. Deletions cut 6 bases from V and 5 bases from J, with 10 bases between. The CDR3 here is CSVEGFTEAFF. CDR3 sequence (DNA): TGCAGCGTGGAGGGTTTTACTGAAGCTTTCTTT.

The V and J genes are TRBV20-1 and TRBJ2-7, with TRBD1 identical over 9 bases. The CDR3 has 14 amino acids. The germline CDR1 and CDR2 sequences are DFQATT and SNEGSKA (reference sequence). V trimming: 5 bases; J trimming: 3 bases; junction bases outside the gene matches: 8. CDR3 in amino acids: CSAVTGTGIYEQYF. The DNA for the CDR3 is TGCAGTGCTGTCACAGGGACAGGGATCTACGAGCAGTACTTC.

The gene calls are TRBV5-1 and TRBJ2-1, with 7 bases aligning to TRBD2. Trimming at V came to 2 bases and at J to 2 bases, leaving 4 bases not matched to a gene. Per germline, CDR1 SGHRS and CDR2 YFSETQ. This CDR3 spans 15 amino acids. The CDR3 loop reads CASSLKAGTYNEQFF. The CDR3 DNA reads TGCGCCAGCAGCTTAAAAGCGGGGACCTACAATGAGCAGTTCTTC.